This TCR beta chain was sequenced for a study of shared clonotypes between healthy human individuals. The CDR3 has 16 amino acids. Germline V gives CDR1 SGHKS, CDR2 YYEKEE (reference sequence). V lost 0 bases and J lost 4, with 16 bases in between. TCRdb's copy holds only in-frame clones and misses some; the assay was immunoSEQ multiplex PCR. The table shows 950,000 to 1,200,000 clones, with approximately 80% occurring only once. The source material was memory CD4+ T cells from PBMCs. Subset denoted: CD45RA-negative fraction. This TCR derives from a young man in good health. Some clones in this sample may be carry-over from other donors' samples. The chain uses TRBV5-5 and TRBJ2-5; maybe TRBD2 (6 bases). The CDR3, as DNA: TGTGCCAGCAGCTTGGTGCCCGGGGTGCGGGGAGAGACCCAGTACTTC. The encoded protein is CASSLVPGVRGETQYF.